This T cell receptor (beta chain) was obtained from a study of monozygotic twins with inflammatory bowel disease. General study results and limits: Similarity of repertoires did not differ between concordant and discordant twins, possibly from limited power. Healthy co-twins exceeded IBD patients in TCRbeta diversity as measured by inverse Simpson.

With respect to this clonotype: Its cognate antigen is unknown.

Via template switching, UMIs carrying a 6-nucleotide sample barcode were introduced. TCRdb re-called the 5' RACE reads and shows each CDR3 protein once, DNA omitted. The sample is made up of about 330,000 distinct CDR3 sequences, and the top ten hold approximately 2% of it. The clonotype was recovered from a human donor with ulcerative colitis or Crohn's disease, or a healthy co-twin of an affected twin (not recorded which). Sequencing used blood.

The CDR3 protein is CASSSLRGSGITDTQYF. This chain links TRBV12-3 or TRBV12-4 with TRBJ2-3; TCRdb's D gene call, TRBD2, goes unchecked for lack of DNA. This CDR3 is built from 17 residues.